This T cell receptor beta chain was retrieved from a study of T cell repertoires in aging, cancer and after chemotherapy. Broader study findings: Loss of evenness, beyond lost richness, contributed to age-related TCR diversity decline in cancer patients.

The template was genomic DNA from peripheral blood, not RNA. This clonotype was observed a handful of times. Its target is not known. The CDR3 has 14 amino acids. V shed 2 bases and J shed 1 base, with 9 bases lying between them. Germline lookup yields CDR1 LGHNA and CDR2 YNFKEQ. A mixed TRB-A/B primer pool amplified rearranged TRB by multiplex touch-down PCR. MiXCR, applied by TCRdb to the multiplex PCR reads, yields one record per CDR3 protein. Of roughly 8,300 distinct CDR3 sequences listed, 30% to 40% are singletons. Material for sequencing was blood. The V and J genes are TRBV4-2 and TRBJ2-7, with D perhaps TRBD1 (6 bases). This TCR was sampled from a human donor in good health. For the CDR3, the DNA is TGTGCCAGCAGCCAAATGCAGGGGTCCTACGAGCAGTACGTC. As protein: CASSQMQGSYEQYV.